This T cell receptor (beta chain) derives from a study of molecular identifiers for immune sequencing clone quantification (dated by TCRdb to the late 2010s). Turning to the overall study: For a replicate experiment, RNA from roughly 20,000 or 100,000 naive CD8 T cells was divided into five aliquots, and four of the five aliquots were sequenced. The study was a methods study using CD8 T cells to benchmark molecular-identifier clustering-based TCR repertoire sequencing (MIDCIRS) and TCR RNA copy counting.

Libraries were constructed by PCR. TCRdb records Illumina HiSeq 4000 as the sequencer. Bulk TCR libraries were generated as previously described, with the TCR primers listed in Table S5 used. Total RNA was purified with the Qiagen AllPrep DNA/RNA kit. Before any analysis, reads coming from multiple sequencing runs of the same library were combined into one pool. The original methods were these. Only reads with exact TCR constant sequence were kept, trimmed to 150 nt, and grouped by their 12-nt molecular barcodes. Reads in each barcode group were sub-clustered using a 15% Levenshtein threshold, and a quality-weighted consensus sequence was built for each RNA molecule. Non-functional sequences were discarded, and so were lower-count sequences lying one edit away from another sequence. Based on a fit of two negative binomial distributions, barcode sub-clusters having less than 20% of the maximum read count were discarded. Through fastp at Q25 and MiXCR, TCRdb rebuilt clones from the public reads, retaining in-frame beta chains. Duplicate CDR3 protein sequences are folded into a single record with the most common DNA and genes. TCRdb's processing, not the authors', yielded these V and J calls. This sample holds around 460,000 distinct CDR3 sequences; about a fifth were observed only once. The ten largest clones add up to around 0.86% of the sample.

This clonotype has at least ten counts. The antigen it binds to is not known. The input lacks base qualities; no much larger clone sits a single base away. Libraries of naive CD8 T cells were generated from roughly 21,000 to 960,000 sorted cells, with 10%, 30% or 50% of the purified RNA used. On a BD FACSAria II, naive CD8 T cells were FACS-sorted as CD8+CD4-CCR7+CD45RA+ and collected into RLT Plus buffer. To test detection sensitivity, Jurkat RNA equal to 9 to 10 TCR copies was added to samples of roughly 18,000-1,000,000 naive CD8 T cells. CD8 T cells were enriched using RosetteSep CD8+ T Cell Enrichment Cocktail and Ficoll-Paque, and the enriched cells then underwent ACK red cell lysis. V is clipped by 8 bases and J by 0 bases, and the sequence between their germline boundaries is 11 bases long. Its CDR3 holds 13 amino acids, cysteine through phenylalanine. Only the CDR3 region is kept as DNA, spanning 39 bases read in frame from base 1. In the germline V gene, CDR1 corresponds to MGHRA and CDR2 to YSYEKL.

General findings and caveats noted by the study authors: Without barcode sub-clustering, chimeric consensus sequences inflated TCR diversity; chimeras reached as high as 47%. Clones above 20 RNA copies held over 97% of molecules in CMV-specific effector cells but under 1% in naive cells. Naive libraries contained spiked-in Jurkat TCR RNA (more than 9 copies' worth), which is not part of the donor repertoire. The sizes of highly expanded clones could end up underestimated when identical TCR molecules share a barcode. Spiked-in Jurkat TCR RNA equal to a single cell's worth was reported to be detectable even within 1,100,000 naive CD8 T cells. Roughly 2.8 recovered TCR RNA copies per cell were obtained by modeling, versus roughly 10 by digital PCR, implying a capture efficiency of 25% to 30%.

The sample consisted of naive CD8+ T cells from blood, with Jurkat cell RNA spiked in. The cell subset or site label, as the study defines it: FACS-sorted CD8+CD4-CCR7+CD45RA+ naive T cells. The sequence joins TRBV4-1 to TRBJ2-7, with no D gene named confidently. The sequence was obtained from a human donor in good health. Some libraries in this study had Jurkat cell RNA spiked in. The CDR3 has the sequence CASSDRISYEQYF. The sequence in DNA is TGCGCCAGCTCGGACCGGATCTCCTACGAGCAGTACTTC.